This T cell receptor (beta chain) is from a study of blood T cell repertoires in COVID-19. For the study at large: Donors in the United States, Italy and Spain gave samples during acute or convalescent COVID-19. PBMCs, B-cell-depleted T cells, or T cells were the source of the cDNA or gDNA that made up the material.

This CDR3 contains 16 residues. As originally analysed: Estimation of nucleated cell counts was performed using reference gene primer amplification. Data came from immunoSEQ multiplex PCR; TCRdb stores just in-frame clones and leaves some out. V, J and clone size derive from that table, while D and trimming were established from the DNA sequence. The sample has some 290,000 clones, approximately 87% seen once; the top ten hold about 4.3%. This clone was counted between two and nine times. The sequence came from a man aged 60-69 years who had recovered from COVID-19. The chain employs TRBV21-1 and TRBJ1-5. TRBV21-1 is shown as a pseudogene. Sequenced input: peripheral blood. CDR3 residues: CASTPGGAYSNQPQHF. CDR3 nucleotide sequence: TGTGCCAGCACCCCGGGGGGAGCGTATAGCAATCAGCCCCAGCATTTT.